Each of the 3 T cell receptor beta chains below was sequenced from the same sample in a study of T cell responses to AZD1222 COVID-19 vaccine. The table came from immunoSEQ multiplex PCR; TCRdb's copy has only in-frame clones and leaves some out. Of under 200,000 clones listed, roughly 92% were seen once; the top ten hold about 1.6%. The material sequenced was peripheral blood, taken on day 0 of AZD1222 vaccination. Source of these receptors: an adult in good health.

This clone was seen only a few times. The rearrangement links TRBV29-1 to TRBJ2-7; 8 bases are shared with TRBD1. CDR3 size: 15 residues. Losses at the gene ends were 4 bases for V and 5 bases for J; bases not matched to a gene: 13. From germline, CDR1 is SQVTM and CDR2 ANQGSEA. Here the CDR3 reads CSVGPQGVPKDEQYF. CDR3 DNA: TGCAGCGTTGGCCCACAGGGGGTACCCAAGGACGAGCAGTACTTC.

V is TRBV11-2 and J is TRBJ2-5, with D possibly TRBD2 on 5 matching bases. Germline CDR1 and CDR2: SGHAT and FQNNGV. Trimming pared 5 bases from V and 5 bases from J, leaving 12 bases between. The CDR3 has 13 residues. DNA for the CDR3: TGTGCCAGCAGCCGGGAAGGTCCCGAGACCCAGTACTTC. The encoded protein is CASSREGPETQYF.

The V and J genes are TRBV5-1 and TRBJ1-1; tentatively, D is TRBD1 (5 bases). Trimming shortened V by 5 bases and J by 1 base, and 12 bases separated the two germline ends. Germline V gene lookup returns CDR1 SGHRS and CDR2 YFSETQ. This CDR3 region has 14 residues. The CDR3 loop reads CASRWSGANTEAFF. As DNA, the CDR3 is TGCGCCAGCAGGTGGAGTGGGGCGAACACTGAAGCTTTCTTT.